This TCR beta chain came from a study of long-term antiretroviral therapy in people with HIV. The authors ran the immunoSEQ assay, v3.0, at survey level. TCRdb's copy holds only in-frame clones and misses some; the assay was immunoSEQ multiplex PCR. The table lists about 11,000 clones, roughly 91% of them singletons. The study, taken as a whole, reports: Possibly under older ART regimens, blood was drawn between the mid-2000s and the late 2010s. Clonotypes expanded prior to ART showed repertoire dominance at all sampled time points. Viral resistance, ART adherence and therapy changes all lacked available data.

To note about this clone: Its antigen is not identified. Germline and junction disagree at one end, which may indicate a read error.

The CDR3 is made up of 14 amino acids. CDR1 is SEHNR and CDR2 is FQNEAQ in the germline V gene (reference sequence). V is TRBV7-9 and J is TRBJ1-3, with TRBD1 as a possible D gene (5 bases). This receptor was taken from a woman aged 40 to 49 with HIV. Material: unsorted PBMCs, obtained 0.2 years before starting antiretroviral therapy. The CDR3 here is CASSSQGPGTTIYF. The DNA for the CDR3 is TGTGCCAGCAGCTCTCAGGGCCCGGGAACCACCATATATTTT. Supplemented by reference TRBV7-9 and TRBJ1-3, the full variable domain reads DTGVSQNPRHKITKRGQNVTFRCDPISEHNRLYWYRQTLGQGPEFLTYFQNEAQLEKSRLLSDRFSAERPKGSFSTLEIQRTEQGDSAMYLCASSSQGPGTTIYFGEGSWLTVV.